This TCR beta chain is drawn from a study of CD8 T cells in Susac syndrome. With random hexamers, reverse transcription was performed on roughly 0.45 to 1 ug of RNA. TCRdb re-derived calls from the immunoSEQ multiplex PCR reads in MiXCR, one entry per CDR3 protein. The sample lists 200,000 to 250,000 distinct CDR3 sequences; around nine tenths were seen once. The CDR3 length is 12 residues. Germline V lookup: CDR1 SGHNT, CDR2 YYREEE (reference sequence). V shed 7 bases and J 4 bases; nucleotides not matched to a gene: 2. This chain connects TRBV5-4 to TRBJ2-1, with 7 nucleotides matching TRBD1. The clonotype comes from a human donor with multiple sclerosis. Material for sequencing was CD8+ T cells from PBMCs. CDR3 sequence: CASGTDYNEQFF. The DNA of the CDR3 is TGTGCCAGCGGGACAGATTACAATGAGCAGTTCTTC.